What follows are 4 T cell receptor beta chains derived from one specimen sequenced in a study of blood T cell repertoires in COVID-19. Assay: immunoSEQ multiplex PCR; the TCRdb copy retains only in-frame clones and omits some. The sample has fewer than 120,000 clones; around 82% are singletons. The specimen sequenced was peripheral blood. These receptors were taken from an older woman with acute or convalescent COVID-19.

There are a few counts of this clone. The chain carries TRBV7-2 and TRBJ1-2; no clear D gene. This CDR3 has 14 amino acids. Trimming shortened V by 2 bases and J by 2 bases, and 9 bases separated the two germline ends. Germline assignment: CDR1 SGHTA and CDR2 FQGNSA. CDR3 DNA: TGTGCCAGCAGCTTATTCCAGGCGAACTATGGCTACACCTTC. Translated: CASSLFQANYGYTF.

The chain recombines TRBV6-5 with TRBJ1-1, with D perhaps matching TRBD1 (6 bases). The germline gives CDR1 MNHEY, CDR2 SVGAGI. CDR3 length: 13 residues. With 3 bases removed from V and 7 bases from J, the gap between germline ends came to 12 bases. The CDR3 spells CASSYYQGREAFF. CDR3 coding DNA: TGTGCCAGCAGTTATTATCAGGGGCGTGAAGCTTTCTTT.

The chain carries TRBV9 and TRBJ1-2, with 7 bases identical to TRBD1. J lost 4 bases, V lost 4 bases, and 10 bases had no gene match. The germline gives CDR1 SGDLS, CDR2 YYNGEE. The CDR3 consists of 15 residues. CDR3 residues: CASSPGGTASYGYTF. DNA of the CDR3: TGTGCCAGCAGCCCAGGGGGGACGGCCTCCTATGGCTACACCTTC.

V gene TRBV7-2 combines with J gene TRBJ2-1, with no clear D. The CDR3 contains 12 residues. Trimming took 5 bases from V and 9 from J, leaving 11 bases between them. Germline V gives CDR1 SGHTA, CDR2 FQGNSA. The CDR3 protein is CASSLARVEQFF. The CDR3 coding sequence is TGTGCCAGCAGCCTCGCCCGAGTTGAGCAGTTCTTC.